The entry that follows covers one T cell receptor (beta chain) sequence. Its antigen is still unknown. The same CDR3 can be traced to other DNA sequences in this sample. Per the original data handling: Owing to the provision of junction-only sequences devoid of quality scores by immunoSEQ, filtering differed. Sequencing was performed with immunoSEQ multiplex PCR; in TCRdb, only in-frame clones are kept and a portion is missing. V and J calls and clone size come straight from that table; D and trimming were deduced from the DNA. Among 2 million to 2.5 million clones listed, 95% were seen once. These data originate in a study of shared clonotypes between healthy human individuals. Study-wide results and limits: Few donors restricted represented genetic and exposure-history diversity.

V lost 1 base to trimming and J lost 3 bases, with 4 bases between them. Germline V lookup: CDR1 SGHAT, CDR2 FQNNGV. The CDR3 runs to 12 residues. This clonotype originated in a man between 18 and 35 years old in good health. The sequencing sample was made of naive CD4+ T cells sorted from blood. Subset indicated: CD45RA+ positively selected. This sequence joins TRBV11-2 and TRBJ2-7; no reliable D call. CDR3 protein: CASSLVSYEQYF. The CDR3 coding sequence is TGTGCCAGCAGCTTAGTGAGCTACGAGCAGTACTTC.